The 28 T cell receptor beta chains below come from one sample, sequenced in a study of blood T cell repertoires in COVID-19. TCRdb's copy holds only in-frame clones and misses some; the assay was immunoSEQ multiplex PCR. The repertoire holds around 200,000 clones, with 84% as singletons. Source material: peripheral blood. Receptors were obtained from a human donor in a cohort sampled during active COVID-19.

The gene calls are TRBV2 and TRBJ1-5; the D is unclear. V was pared by 1 base and J by 4 bases, with 8 bases between. The CDR3 loop spans 14 amino acids. CDR1 SNHLY and CDR2 FYNNEI come from the germline V gene. In DNA, the CDR3 is TGTGCCAGCAGTGAAGTGTCGGGGAATCAGCCCCAGCATTTT. Encoded protein: CASSEVSGNQPQHF. The complete variable domain, with remaining parts taken from reference TRBV2 and TRBJ1-5, reads EPEVTQTPSHQVTQMGQEVILRCVPISNHLYFYWYRQILGQKVEFLVSFYNNEISEKSEIFDDQFSVERPDGSNFTLKIRSTKLEDSAMYFCASSEVSGNQPQHFGDGTRLSIL.

This chain connects TRBV4-1 to TRBJ2-4; the match to TRBD2 covers 12 bases. After removal of 1 base from V and 6 bases from J, the junction contained 7 bases not matched to a gene. The germline V gene has CDR1 MGHRA and CDR2 YSYEKL. The CDR3 runs 17 residues. In DNA form, the CDR3 reads TGCGCCAGCAGCCAAGGTCTAGCGGGGGGGCAAGGAAACATTCAGTACTTC. Protein product: CASSQGLAGGQGNIQYF.

The chain joins TRBV11-2 to TRBJ1-1; 8 bases are shared with TRBD1. The ends lost 7 bases at V and 0 bases at J; junction bases unmatched: 7. Germline lookup yields CDR1 SGHAT and CDR2 FQNNGV. CDR3 size: 15 residues. The DNA for the CDR3 is TGTGCCAGCATCCTTGGACAGGGACTGAACACTGAAGCTTTCTTT. Residues: CASILGQGLNTEAFF.

The chain employs TRBV6-6 and TRBJ2-2; TRBD2 might be the D (6 bases). Germline CDR1 is MNHNY and CDR2 is SVGAGI (reference sequence). The V end was cut by 6 bases, the J end by 4 bases, with 15 bases between. The CDR3 runs to 15 residues. The CDR3 DNA sequence: TGTGCCAGCAGACCCGGGACTTTTACCACCGGGGAGCTGTTTTTT. Translated: CASRPGTFTTGELFF.

The genes are TRBV9 and TRBJ2-7, with a possible D match to TRBD2 (6 bases). Germline lookup yields CDR1 SGDLS and CDR2 YYNGEE. Trimming took off 0 bases at V and 4 bases at J, with 11 bases between the two ends. The CDR3 spans 14 residues. DNA of the CDR3: TGTGCCAGCAGCGTAGGGACTATTCAATACGAGCAGTACTTC. This codes for CASSVGTIQYEQYF.

J is TRBJ2-7 and V is TRBV29-1, with TRBD1 identical over 7 bases. The CDR3 is made up of 14 amino acids. J was trimmed by 2 bases and V by 4 bases; bases with no gene match: 8. Germline CDR1 is SQVTM and CDR2 is ANQGSEA. The CDR3 nucleotides read TGCAGCGTTGTTTTAGTCAGGGGGACCTACGAGCAGTACTTC. Protein product: CSVVLVRGTYEQYF.

The chain links TRBV3-1 (or the pseudogene TRBV3-2) to TRBJ2-7, with a tentative D call TRBD2 (5 bases). The CDR3 loop spans 12 amino acids. Trimming took off 2 bases at V and 6 bases at J, with 8 bases between the two ends. Germline CDR1 is LGHDT and CDR2 is YNNKEL (reference sequence). The CDR3 region is CASSQIRGEQYF. In nucleotides, the CDR3 is TGTGCCAGCAGCCAAATCCGGGGCGAGCAGTACTTC.

The rearrangement links TRBV7-9 to TRBJ2-5, with D tentatively TRBD2 (5 bases). Germline loops: CDR1 SEHNR, CDR2 FQNEAQ (reference sequence). This CDR3 contains 13 residues. Trimming pared 3 bases from V and 3 bases from J, leaving 8 bases between. CDR3 amino acids: CASSFTGEETQYF. DNA for the CDR3: TGTGCCAGCAGCTTTACCGGGGAAGAGACCCAGTACTTC.

The gene calls are TRBV29-1 and TRBJ2-1, with D perhaps TRBD2 (6 bases). Trimming cost V 3 bases and J 1 base, with 10 bases left between them. In germline, CDR1 is SQVTM, CDR2 ANQGSEA. The CDR3 is 14 residues long. CDR3 sequence: CSVDSGESYNEQFF. In DNA, the CDR3 is TGCAGCGTTGATAGCGGTGAGTCCTACAATGAGCAGTTCTTC.

The rearrangement uses TRBV9 and TRBJ2-3; perhaps TRBD2 as D (6 bases). The CDR3 sequence is 16 residues long. V lost 0 bases to trimming and J lost 3 bases, with 14 bases between them. CDR1 is SGDLS, CDR2 YYNGEE, per germline. CDR3 amino acids: CASSVATQEGTDTQYF. CDR3 DNA: TGTGCCAGCAGCGTAGCTACTCAGGAGGGGACAGATACGCAGTATTTT.

This clone showed up just a few times. The rearrangement links TRBV5-6 to TRBJ1-2, with D uncertain. Per germline, CDR1 SGHDT and CDR2 YYEEEE. The CDR3 has 14 residues. V was shortened by 0 bases and J by 4 bases, with 10 bases between the two germline ends. The CDR3 nucleotides are TGTGCCAGCAGCTTGGGGCAGGCGTTCTATGGCTACACCTTC. This codes for CASSLGQAFYGYTF.

V usage is TRBV18 and J usage is TRBJ2-7, with 7 positions matching TRBD1. The ends lost 0 bases at V and 0 bases at J; junction bases unmatched: 5. Germline values: CDR1 KGHSH, CDR2 LQKENI. The CDR3 spans 16 residues. CDR3 residues: CASSPPGRDSSYEQYF. In DNA, the CDR3 is TGTGCCAGCTCACCACCGGGAAGGGACAGCTCCTACGAGCAGTACTTC.

This clone has only a few counts. This sequence joins TRBV4-1 and TRBJ1-5; TRBD1 might be the D (5 bases). The CDR3 is made up of 14 amino acids. V lost 0 bases and J lost 7, with 10 bases in between. The V gene's germline CDR1 is MGHRA and CDR2 YSYEKL. The CDR3: CASSQDQGLQPQHF. The CDR3 DNA reads as TGCGCCAGCAGCCAAGATCAGGGTTTACAGCCCCAGCATTTT.

The V gene is TRBV13, the J gene TRBJ2-2; 15 nucleotides agree with TRBD2. The trim removed 5 bases at V and 3 bases at J, leaving 7 bases unmatched. The CDR3 has 18 residues. The germline V gene has CDR1 PRHDT and CDR2 FYEKMQ (reference sequence). CDR3 protein: CASSHSGLAGGHTGELFF. The DNA for the CDR3 is TGTGCCAGCAGCCACTCGGGACTAGCGGGGGGCCACACCGGGGAGCTGTTTTTT.

The chain uses TRBV7-2 and TRBJ1-1; D is undetermined. Germline CDR1 is SGHTA and CDR2 is FQGNSA. The CDR3 sequence is 14 residues long. Trimming removed 1 base at V and 1 base at J, with 7 bases between. The CDR3 reads CASSLGQENTEAFF. CDR3 in DNA: TGTGCCAGCAGCTTAGGGCAGGAGAACACTGAAGCTTTCTTT.

This clone came up once. This rearrangement joins TRBV6-5 to TRBJ1-2, with D perhaps TRBD1 (5 bases). The germline gives CDR1 MNHEY, CDR2 SVGAGI. The CDR3 runs 13 residues. V was trimmed by 8 bases and J by 8 bases, leaving 18 bases between them. The CDR3 is CASRLGGASGYTF. The CDR3, as DNA: TGTGCCAGCCGATTGGGGGGAGCCAGCGGCTACACCTTC.

The CDR3 loop is CASTDGLRGYNEQFF. For the CDR3, the DNA is TGTGCCAGCACCGATGGGTTGCGGGGATACAATGAGCAGTTCTTC. The genes are TRBV2 and TRBJ2-1; maybe TRBD2 (6 bases). Trimming took 7 bases from V and 4 from J, leaving 17 bases between them. Germline CDR1 SNHLY, CDR2 FYNNEI. The CDR3 covers 15 residues.

The genes are TRBV18 and TRBJ1-1; 11 positions match TRBD1. V was clipped by 6 bases and J by 0 bases; unmatched bases: 18. The CDR3 spans 20 residues. Germline values: CDR1 KGHSH, CDR2 LQKENI. The CDR3 here is CASSNTPPGTGGSMNTEAFF. The DNA for the CDR3 is TGTGCCAGCTCGAACACCCCCCCCGGGACAGGGGGTTCCATGAACACTGAAGCTTTCTTT.

The chain combines TRBV5-4 with TRBJ2-1, with 9 bases that match TRBD2. CDR3 size: 14 residues. Germline V lookup: CDR1 SGHNT, CDR2 YYREEE (reference sequence). Trimming at V came to 4 bases and at J to 9 bases, leaving 8 bases not matched to a gene. CDR3 nucleotide sequence: TGTGCCAGCAGCCTCACGGGACTAGCCAGTGAGCAGTTCTTC. It translates to CASSLTGLASEQFF.

This clone has just one count. This chain links TRBV14 with TRBJ1-1; 9 bases are a match to TRBD1. The CDR3 loop spans 17 amino acids. The germline gives CDR1 SGHDN, CDR2 FVKESK. V dropped 4 bases and J dropped 0; count of bases not matched to a gene: 9. The CDR3 coding sequence is TGTGCCAGCAGCCCGACAGGGGGGAGTCCAATGAACACTGAAGCTTTCTTT. The encoded protein is CASSPTGGSPMNTEAFF.

The chain joins TRBV15 to TRBJ1-2; 7 bases map to TRBD1. Per germline, CDR1 LNHNV and CDR2 YYDKDF (reference sequence). The CDR3 runs to 15 residues. V lost 4 bases and J lost 4; bases outside the gene matches: 9. Here the CDR3 reads CATSTRDSEIYGYTF. The CDR3 DNA reads as TGTGCCACCAGCACCCGGGACAGCGAGATCTATGGCTACACCTTC.

This sequence joins TRBV13 and TRBJ2-5, with 8 bases that match TRBD1. Germline-derived CDR1 and CDR2 are PRHDT and FYEKMQ (reference sequence). This CDR3 is built from 14 residues. The V gene end was trimmed by 5 bases and the J gene end by 3 bases; junction bases not matched to a gene: 5. The CDR3 sequence: CASSPRTGKETQYF. The CDR3 region has the DNA TGTGCCAGCAGCCCTCGGACAGGGAAAGAGACCCAGTACTTC.

The J gene is TRBJ1-2, the V gene TRBV15; TRBD1 matches at 7 bases. There are 15 residues in the CDR3. Germline CDR1 reads LNHNV; CDR2 reads YYDKDF (reference sequence). J gave up 2 bases and V 3 bases, and 6 bases lay outside the gene matches. CDR3 in amino acids: CATSREKGQNYGYTF. The CDR3 DNA reads as TGTGCCACCAGCAGGGAAAAGGGACAGAACTATGGCTACACCTTC.

This chain uses TRBV19 with TRBJ2-2; 10 bases line up with TRBD1. CDR3 length: 16 residues. V gave up 4 bases and J gave up 4 bases; unmatched junction bases: 6. Per germline, CDR1 LNHDA and CDR2 SQIVND (reference sequence). CDR3 sequence: CASSNRQGAITGELFF. DNA of the CDR3: TGTGCCAGTAGTAACCGACAGGGGGCCATCACCGGGGAGCTGTTTTTT.

The chain employs TRBV12-3 or TRBV12-4 and TRBJ1-1; D ambiguous. Trimming removed 5 bases from V and 3 bases from J, with 7 bases in between. CDR3 length: 12 residues. Here the CDR3 reads CASSTGYTEAFF. CDR3 nucleotide sequence: TGTGCCAGCAGTACGGGATACACTGAAGCTTTCTTT.

The chain joins TRBV2 to TRBJ2-7, with TRBD2 matching over 9 bases. Germline V gives CDR1 SNHLY, CDR2 FYNNEI. The CDR3 consists of 14 residues. With V trimmed by 5 bases and J by 7 bases, 9 bases remained unmatched. The CDR3, as DNA: TGTGCCAGCAGTTGGCGACTAGCGGCAGGTGAGCAGTACTTC. It specifies CASSWRLAAGEQYF.

There are a few counts of this clone. The rearrangement joins TRBV15 to TRBJ2-7; D gene uncertain. The CDR3 length is 13 residues. Trimming took 0 bases from V and 7 from J, leaving 10 bases between them. Germline values: CDR1 LNHNV, CDR2 YYDKDF (reference sequence). In DNA, the CDR3 is TGTGCCACCAGCAGAGAGCGACTGCGTGAGCAGTACTTC. Its translation is CATSRERLREQYF.

The chain links TRBV6-5 to TRBJ1-1; possible D gene TRBD1, 5 bases. Germline V gives CDR1 MNHEY, CDR2 SVGAGI. Trimming stripped 6 bases from V and 4 bases from J, with 12 bases between. CDR3 length equals 13 residues. The CDR3, as DNA: TGTGCCAGCAGCCGGGACGGGAGCACTGAAGCTTTCTTT. Protein: CASSRDGSTEAFF.